Listed here are 29 T cell receptor beta chains from one sample, sequenced in a study of T cells after yellow fever vaccination. TCRdb fed the 5' RACE reads into MiXCR, producing one record per CDR3 protein. The repertoire holds 250,000 to 300,000 distinct CDR3 sequences, with around 4.9% as singletons. Sample: CD4+ T cells sorted from PBMCs, taken on the day of the yellow fever booster vaccination. These receptors originate from a man between 18 and 35 years old who received the YFV17D yellow fever vaccine.

This clonotype was detected many times. The rearrangement joins TRBV6-2 or TRBV6-3 to TRBJ2-5; 7 positions agree with TRBD2. Germline-derived CDR1 and CDR2 are MNHEY and SVGEGT. CDR3 length equals 13 residues. With 4 bases clipped from V and 5 bases from J, the junction kept 4 bases outside the gene matches. The CDR3 loop reads CASSSSLAETQYF. The CDR3 DNA is TGTGCCAGCAGTTCCTCACTAGCGGAGACCCAGTACTTC.

The genes are TRBV6-2 or TRBV6-3 and TRBJ2-5; 10 positions agree with TRBD1. In germline, CDR1 is MNHEY, CDR2 SVGEGT. The CDR3 spans 14 residues. The J segment lost 5 bases and the V segment lost 8 bases, leaving 8 bases of the junction unmatched. The CDR3 DNA sequence: TGTGCCAGCCTCGACAGGGGGCGCGTGGAGACCCAGTACTTC. Residues: CASLDRGRVETQYF.

This clonotype was recorded at least ten times. The chain has TRBV29-1 and TRBJ1-1; possibly TRBD1 for D (6 bases). Trimming cost V 7 bases and J 1 base, with 16 bases left between them. Germline V gene sequence: CDR1 SQVTM, CDR2 ANQGSEA. This CDR3 is built from 14 residues. The CDR3 DNA sequence: TGCAGCGCCCGGCTTGGGGGCCGGAACACTGAAGCTTTCTTT. It yields the protein CSARLGGRNTEAFF.

The chain uses TRBV9 and TRBJ2-5; maybe TRBD2 (6 bases). The germline gives CDR1 SGDLS, CDR2 YYNGEE. CDR3 size: 13 residues. The V end lost 3 bases, the J end lost 5 bases, and 11 bases lay between the germline ends. CDR3 protein: CASSARDFETQYF. In DNA form, the CDR3 reads TGTGCCAGCAGCGCCCGGGACTTTGAGACCCAGTACTTC.

The chain carries TRBV7-2 and TRBJ2-7, with D perhaps TRBD1 or TRBD2 (6 bases each). The CDR3 is 12 residues long. V lost 1 base and J 9 bases, leaving 10 bases between the germline ends. The germline V gene has CDR1 SGHTA and CDR2 FQGNSA. The CDR3 nucleotides are TGTGCCAGCAGCTTAGGTAGGGGGGTGCAGTACGTC. This translates into CASSLGRGVQYV.

This clonotype came up a few times. The J gene is TRBJ2-3, the V gene TRBV27, with 7 positions matching TRBD2. The V segment lost 8 bases and the J segment 10 bases; nucleotides outside the gene matches: 9. This CDR3 contains 12 residues. The germline CDR1 and CDR2 sequences are MNHEY and SMNVEV (reference sequence). CDR3 amino acids: CASALGSGAQYF. CDR3 nucleotides: TGTGCCAGCGCCCTAGGAAGCGGGGCGCAGTATTTT.

This clonotype has a handful of counts. The V and J genes are TRBV7-9 and TRBJ2-2, with 8 bases that match TRBD1. The V and J ends lost 1 base and 13 bases, in that order; junction bases with no gene match: 5. Germline V gene lookup returns CDR1 SEHNR and CDR2 FQNEAQ (reference sequence). CDR3 length: 13 residues. This CDR3 is CASSLEQGERLFF. The CDR3 DNA sequence: TGTGCCAGCAGCTTAGAACAGGGGGAGCGGCTGTTTTTT.

This clonotype has a count of ten or more. The V and J genes are TRBV20-1 and TRBJ2-1, with 7 bases that match TRBD2. V trimming: 3 bases; J trimming: 7 bases; junction bases outside the gene matches: 9. This CDR3 is 14 amino acids long. Germline CDR1 and CDR2: DFQATT and SNEGSKA (reference sequence). CDR3 DNA: TGCAGTGCTAGCTCCGCGGGGGTGGGAAATGAGCAGTTCTTC. Translating it yields CSASSAGVGNEQFF.

This clonotype was recorded many times. V is TRBV5-1 and J is TRBJ2-7; 12 bases agree with TRBD1. The CDR3 runs to 15 residues. Trimming removed 4 bases from V and 1 base from J; junction bases left unmatched: 3. The germline V gene has CDR1 SGHRS and CDR2 YFSETQ. Here the CDR3 DNA reads TGCGCCAGCAGCACGGGACAGGGGGCTTCCTACGAGCAGTACTTC. This translates into CASSTGQGASYEQYF.

This clonotype was observed a few times. The chain combines TRBV10-3 with TRBJ2-3; tentatively, D is TRBD1 or TRBD2 (6 bases each). The germline V gene encodes CDR1 ENHRY and CDR2 SYGVKD. Trimming left V 6 bases short and J 0 bases short, with 13 bases between. The CDR3 has 15 residues. The CDR3 loop reads CAIRLQGGSTDTQYF. CDR3 nucleotides: TGTGCCATCAGGTTACAGGGAGGAAGCACAGATACGCAGTATTTT.

The rearrangement joins TRBV5-1 to TRBJ2-5; D might be TRBD2 (6 bases). V was clipped by 0 bases and J by 2 bases, with 17 bases between them. Germline V gene data show CDR1 as SGHRS and CDR2 as YFSETQ. This CDR3 is built from 17 residues. The CDR3 DNA follows: TGCGCCAGCAGCTTGGGGAACCTAGCGTCAGGTCAAGAGACCCAGTACTTC. Protein: CASSLGNLASGQETQYF.

This clonotype was picked up a small number of times. The rearrangement links TRBV7-2 to TRBJ2-5; 7 bases line up with TRBD2. The CDR3 sequence is 16 residues long. From germline, CDR1 is SGHTA and CDR2 FQGNSA. Trimming took 0 bases from V and 1 from J; bases not matched to a gene: 5. CDR3 in amino acids: CASSLARTSSQETQYF. CDR3 DNA: TGTGCCAGCAGCTTAGCTAGGACTAGTAGCCAAGAGACCCAGTACTTC.

This clonotype has more than one count but fewer than ten. The chain uses TRBV5-1 and TRBJ2-5; 7 bases fit TRBD1. The CDR3 contains 14 residues. Germline CDR1 and CDR2: SGHRS and YFSETQ. V was pared by 4 bases and J by 2 bases, with 5 bases of the junction left unmatched. The CDR3 reads CASSLQGQQETQYF. The CDR3, as DNA: TGCGCCAGCAGCCTGCAGGGACAGCAAGAGACCCAGTACTTC.

This clonotype was observed a few times. The rearrangement uses TRBV30 and TRBJ2-2; 7 positions agree with TRBD2. The CDR3 is 15 residues long. The ends lost 1 base at V and 3 bases at J; junction bases unmatched: 5. CDR1 and CDR2 from the germline V gene are GTSNPN and SVGIG (reference sequence). CDR3 protein: CAWSGSLADTGELFF. Written as DNA, the CDR3 is TGTGCCTGGAGTGGTTCCCTAGCGGACACCGGGGAGCTGTTTTTT.

This clonotype has more than one count but fewer than ten. The rearrangement links TRBV20-1 to TRBJ1-6; the match to TRBD1 covers 9 bases. The V gene end was trimmed by 2 bases and the J gene end by 9 bases; junction bases not matched to a gene: 5. This CDR3 is built from 14 residues. From germline, CDR1 is DFQATT and CDR2 SNEGSKA (reference sequence). The CDR3 spells CSARPGQGGSPLHF. The CDR3 region has the DNA TGCAGTGCTAGACCGGGACAGGGAGGTTCACCCCTCCACTTT.

This clonotype has only a few counts. The V and J genes are TRBV4-2 and TRBJ2-2, with TRBD1 as a possible D gene (5 bases). Looked up from germline, CDR1 is LGHNA and CDR2 is YNFKEQ. V gave up 2 bases and J gave up 6 bases, with 13 bases separating them. The CDR3 runs 15 residues. The DNA of the CDR3 is TGTGCCAGCAGCCAACTCACGTTAGGGGCCGGGGAGCTGTTTTTT. Its translation is CASSQLTLGAGELFF.

This clonotype has a count of ten or more. The chain employs TRBV20-1 and TRBJ2-7, with 9 bases matching TRBD2. V gave up 5 bases and J gave up 4 bases; unmatched junction bases: 12. CDR3 length equals 15 residues. Germline values: CDR1 DFQATT, CDR2 SNEGSKA (reference sequence). The CDR3 loop is CSARLLAGSLYEQYV. DNA of the CDR3: TGCAGTGCTCGTCTACTAGCGGGTTCGCTATACGAGCAGTACGTC.

This clonotype was seen at least ten times. V is TRBV20-1 and J is TRBJ2-1, with 9 nucleotides matching TRBD2. The CDR3 loop spans 13 amino acids. CDR1 is DFQATT, CDR2 SNEGSKA, per germline (reference sequence). J was trimmed by 5 bases and V by 7 bases; bases with no gene match: 6. The CDR3 region is CSVGTSSNNEQFF. As DNA, the CDR3 is TGCAGTGTCGGGACTAGCTCTAACAATGAGCAGTTCTTC.

The chain couples TRBV7-2 to TRBJ1-2; tentative D call: TRBD1 (5 bases). Trimming removed 1 base from V and 3 bases from J, with 15 bases in between. Germline V CDR1 and CDR2: SGHTA, FQGNSA. The length of the CDR3 is 16 residues. The CDR3, as DNA: TGTGCCAGCAGCTTAGGGTTCGACAGCAAATACTATGGCTACACCTTC. This gives the protein CASSLGFDSKYYGYTF. The full variable domain, in which reference TRBV7-2 and TRBJ1-2 provide the parts outside the CDR3, is GAGVSQSPSNKVTEKGKDVELRCDPISGHTALYWYRQSLGQGLEFLIYFQGNSAPDKSGLPSDRFSAERTGGSVSTLTIQRTQQEDSAVYLCASSLGFDSKYYGYTFGSGTRLTVV.

The table lists this clonotype with a few counts. The chain employs TRBV19 and TRBJ1-5; 11 bases are shared with TRBD1. V lost 7 bases, J lost 2 bases, and 10 bases stayed unmatched. The CDR3 extends over 17 amino acids. The germline V gene encodes CDR1 LNHDA and CDR2 SQIVND (reference sequence). The CDR3 loop is CASTARQGQGGNQPQHF. The CDR3 coding sequence is TGTGCCAGTACGGCCCGACAGGGACAGGGGGGCAATCAGCCCCAGCATTTT.

This clonotype was picked up a small number of times. The chain employs TRBV5-1 and TRBJ2-7; 9 bases fit TRBD1. CDR1 SGHRS and CDR2 YFSETQ come from the germline V gene. CDR3 size: 16 residues. V was clipped by 3 bases and J by 0 bases; unmatched bases: 7. CDR3 sequence (DNA): TGCGCCAGCAGCTACCGGACAGGGGCCAGCTCCTACGAGCAGTACTTC. This translates into CASSYRTGASSYEQYF.

This clonotype was recorded many times. The CDR3 protein is CASRGAGTGTYEQYF. CDR3 sequence (DNA): TGCGCCAGCAGGGGGGCCGGGACAGGAACCTACGAGCAGTACTTC. V is TRBV5-1 and J is TRBJ2-7; 8 bases fit TRBD1. Trimming at V came to 5 bases and at J to 2 bases, leaving 9 bases not matched to a gene. Germline V gene lookup returns CDR1 SGHRS and CDR2 YFSETQ. The CDR3 has 15 residues. Full variable domain (remainder filled in from reference TRBV5-1 and TRBJ2-7): KAGVTQTPRYLIKTRGQQVTLSCSPISGHRSVSWYQQTPGQGLQFLFEYFSETQRNKGNFPGRFSGRQFSNSRSEMNVSTLELGDSALYLCASRGAGTGTYEQYFGPGTRLTVT.

The chain joins TRBV10-3 to TRBJ1-6; D is ambiguous. Trimming took 6 bases from V and 7 from J, leaving 7 bases between them. Germline V gene lookup returns CDR1 ENHRY and CDR2 SYGVKD. This CDR3 has 12 residues. The DNA of the CDR3 is TGTGCCATCAGGACCACGAATTCACCCCTCCACTTT. Protein sequence: CAIRTTNSPLHF.

The chain carries TRBV14 and TRBJ2-1, with D possibly TRBD1 on 6 matching bases. The CDR3 runs to 14 residues. The germline CDR1 and CDR2 sequences are SGHDN and FVKESK. Trimming left V 2 bases short and J 8 bases short, with 13 bases between. Written as DNA, the CDR3 is TGTGCCAGCAGCCAATACGAACAGGGCCATGAGCAGTTCTTC. Translating it yields CASSQYEQGHEQFF. Together with reference TRBV14 and TRBJ2-1, the CDR3 gives the full variable domain: EAGVTQFPSHSVIEKGQTVTLRCDPISGHDNLYWYRRVMGKEIKFLLHFVKESKQDESGMPNNRFLAERTGGTYSTLKVQPAELEDSGVYFCASSQYEQGHEQFFGPGTRLTVL.

The chain is built from TRBV6-1 and TRBJ1-2; possibly TRBD1 for D (5 bases). This CDR3 region has 13 residues. Germline V CDR1 and CDR2: MNHNS, SASEGT. Trimming pared 2 bases from V and 4 bases from J, leaving 8 bases between. The CDR3 sequence: CASSEQGAYGYTF. CDR3 bases: TGTGCCAGCAGTGAACAGGGTGCCTATGGCTACACCTTC.

There are a few counts of this clonotype. CDR3 DNA sequence: TGTGCCAGCAGTTACAGCCGACCCCCGAACAATGAGCAGTTCTTC. As protein: CASSYSRPPNNEQFF. The chain is built from TRBV7-8 and TRBJ2-1, with no clear D. In germline, CDR1 is SGHVS, CDR2 FQNEAQ. V lost 6 bases and J 5 bases, leaving 17 bases between the germline ends. This CDR3 is built from 15 residues.

This clonotype turned up a few times. The DNA of the CDR3 is TGTGCCAGCAGCCAAGGGACTAGCGGACATAGCTCCTACGAGCAGTACTTC. It translates to CASSQGTSGHSSYEQYF. The chain recombines TRBV14 with TRBJ2-7, with 10 nucleotides matching TRBD2. With 1 base clipped from V and 0 bases from J, the junction kept 6 bases outside the gene matches. Germline V gene lookup returns CDR1 SGHDN and CDR2 FVKESK. The CDR3 extends over 17 amino acids. Looking up the rest from reference TRBV14 and TRBJ2-7 gives the full variable domain: EAGVTQFPSHSVIEKGQTVTLRCDPISGHDNLYWYRRVMGKEIKFLLHFVKESKQDESGMPNNRFLAERTGGTYSTLKVQPAELEDSGVYFCASSQGTSGHSSYEQYFGPGTRLTVT.

In this sample, this clonotype turned up a few times. The chain couples TRBV10-3 to TRBJ2-3; TRBD1 aligns across 8 bases. The CDR3 is made up of 16 amino acids. Germline assignment: CDR1 ENHRY and CDR2 SYGVKD. The trim removed 1 base at V and 0 bases at J, leaving 3 bases unmatched. CDR3 loop: CAISEYRTGSTDTQYF. In nucleotides, the CDR3 is TGTGCCATCAGTGAGTACAGGACAGGGAGCACAGATACGCAGTATTTT.

This clonotype was counted at least ten times. V usage is TRBV10-3 and J usage is TRBJ1-6; the D gene is possibly TRBD1 (6 bases). Germline V gene data show CDR1 as ENHRY and CDR2 as SYGVKD. The V gene lost 4 bases and the J gene lost 5 bases, with 21 bases spanning the gap. CDR3 size: 18 residues. The CDR3 region is CAISGRDNSRTHNSPLHF. Written as DNA, the CDR3 is TGTGCCATCAGTGGCCGGGACAACAGCAGGACTCATAATTCACCCCTCCACTTT.